These T cell receptor beta chains were read from a single sample in a study of blood T cells in healthy people across ages. TCRdb re-called the 5' RACE reads with MiXCR, one entry per CDR3 protein. This sample carries 1,800,000 or so distinct CDR3 sequences, roughly two fifths of them seen once, and the ten largest clones take about 23%. Specimen: blood. Receptors were obtained from a human donor in good health. Each CDR3 is given with its conserved first and last residue. A D gene is named only where the DNA matches it firmly. The size of a clone is reported for some rows only, either as once, few or many, or as a class for expanded clones.

V gene: TRBV7-3; D gene: TRBD2; clone size: few; J gene: TRBJ2-2; CDR3 protein: CASSFLAGSNTGELFF; CDR3 DNA: TGTGCCAGCAGCTTTCTAGCGGGGAGTAACACCGGGGAGCTGTTTTTT
V gene: TRBV7-9; D gene: -; clone size: -; J gene: TRBJ2-3; CDR3 protein: CAGSLGAEGYLTDTQYF; CDR3 DNA: TGTGCCGGCAGCTTAGGGGCAGAGGGGTACTTAACAGATACGCAGTATTTT
V gene: TRBV5-1; D gene: TRBD2; clone size: many; J gene: TRBJ2-5; CDR3 protein: CASTMGLAGETQYF; CDR3 DNA: TGCGCCAGCACCATGGGACTAGCGGGGGAGACCCAGTACTTC
V gene: TRBV30; D gene: TRBD1; clone size: few; J gene: TRBJ1-6; CDR3 protein: CAWSVEGAGSPLHF; CDR3 DNA: TGTGCCTGGAGTGTAGAGGGGGCTGGATCACCCCTCCACTTT
V gene: TRBV3-1; D gene: -; clone size: -; J gene: TRBJ2-1; CDR3 protein: CASSQMSNEQFF; CDR3 DNA: TGTGCCAGCAGCCAAATGAGCAATGAGCAGTTCTTC
V gene: TRBV12-3/TRBV12-4; D gene: -; clone size: -; J gene: TRBJ1-2; CDR3 protein: CASRRSVEQGHRGYTF; CDR3 DNA: TGTGCCAGCAGGCGGTCAGTTGAACAGGGACATAGGGGCTACACCTTC
V gene: TRBV29-1; D gene: -; clone size: -; J gene: TRBJ2-7; CDR3 protein: CSVETGAQLYEQYF; CDR3 DNA: TGCAGCGTTGAAACCGGGGCCCAGCTCTACGAGCAGTACTTC
V gene: TRBV27; D gene: -; clone size: -; J gene: TRBJ2-5; CDR3 protein: CASSATGGPQETQYF; CDR3 DNA: TGTGCCAGCAGTGCCACGGGGGGCCCACAAGAGACCCAGTACTTC
V gene: TRBV7-2; D gene: TRBD1; clone size: once; J gene: TRBJ2-5; CDR3 protein: CASSIGQAGTQYF; CDR3 DNA: TGTGCCAGCAGCATTGGACAGGCGGGGACCCAGTACTTC
V gene: TRBV29-1; D gene: TRBD2; clone size: -; J gene: TRBJ2-3; CDR3 protein: CCVSGLNTDTQYF; CDR3 DNA: TGCTGCGTCTCGGGACTAAACACAGATACGCAGTATTTT
V gene: TRBV5-1; D gene: -; clone size: -; J gene: TRBJ2-5; CDR3 protein: CASSFRSASKETQYF; CDR3 DNA: TGCGCCAGCAGCTTCCGGTCGGCTAGCAAAGAGACCCAGTACTTC
V gene: TRBV28; D gene: TRBD1; clone size: -; J gene: TRBJ2-5; CDR3 protein: CASSPPLTGGKETQYF; CDR3 DNA: TGTGCCAGCAGTCCCCCGCTGACAGGGGGGAAGGAGACCCAGTACTTC
V gene: TRBV20-1; D gene: TRBD2; clone size: -; J gene: TRBJ2-5; CDR3 protein: CSARDAGLAGGEEGTQYF; CDR3 DNA: TGCAGTGCTAGAGATGCGGGACTAGCGGGGGGTGAGGAAGGGACCCAGTACTTC
V gene: TRBV10-3; D gene: -; clone size: -; J gene: TRBJ1-2; CDR3 protein: CAIREQGTYGYTF; CDR3 DNA: TGTGCCATCAGGGAACAGGGCACCTATGGCTACACCTTC
V gene: TRBV14; D gene: -; clone size: -; J gene: TRBJ1-2; CDR3 protein: CASSYGATYGYTF; CDR3 DNA: TGTGCCAGCAGCTACGGTGCCACCTATGGCTACACCTTC
V gene: TRBV29-1; D gene: -; clone size: -; J gene: TRBJ2-5; CDR3 protein: CSVEGVEQYF; CDR3 DNA: TGCAGCGTTGAAGGAGTGGAGCAGTACTTC
V gene: TRBV6-2/TRBV6-3; D gene: -; clone size: few; J gene: TRBJ2-7; CDR3 protein: CASSYVRANRSYEQYF; CDR3 DNA: TGTGCCAGCAGTTACGTCCGTGCAAACCGTTCCTACGAGCAGTACTTC
V gene: TRBV7-2; D gene: -; clone size: -; J gene: TRBJ2-7; CDR3 protein: CASSLGILATASYDEQYF; CDR3 DNA: TGTGCCAGCAGCTTAGGGATTTTGGCCACTGCCTCATACGACGAGCAGTACTTC
V gene: TRBV4-1; D gene: -; clone size: -; J gene: TRBJ2-5; CDR3 protein: CASSPGGGTSGPETQYF; CDR3 DNA: TGCGCCAGCAGCCCCGGAGGGGGGACAAGTGGGCCAGAGACCCAGTACTTC
V gene: TRBV6-2/TRBV6-3; D gene: -; clone size: few; J gene: TRBJ2-7; CDR3 protein: CASRATGQGGEQYF; CDR3 DNA: TGTGCCAGCAGAGCCACAGGCCAAGGGGGCGAGCAGTACTTC
V gene: TRBV20-1; D gene: TRBD1; clone size: -; J gene: TRBJ2-3; CDR3 protein: CSASGTGDTDTQYF; CDR3 DNA: TGCAGTGCTTCCGGGACAGGGGACACAGATACGCAGTATTTT
V gene: TRBV6-2/TRBV6-3; D gene: TRBD1; clone size: -; J gene: TRBJ1-2; CDR3 protein: CASSYATGDGYTF; CDR3 DNA: TGTGCCAGCAGTTACGCTACAGGGGATGGCTACACCTTC